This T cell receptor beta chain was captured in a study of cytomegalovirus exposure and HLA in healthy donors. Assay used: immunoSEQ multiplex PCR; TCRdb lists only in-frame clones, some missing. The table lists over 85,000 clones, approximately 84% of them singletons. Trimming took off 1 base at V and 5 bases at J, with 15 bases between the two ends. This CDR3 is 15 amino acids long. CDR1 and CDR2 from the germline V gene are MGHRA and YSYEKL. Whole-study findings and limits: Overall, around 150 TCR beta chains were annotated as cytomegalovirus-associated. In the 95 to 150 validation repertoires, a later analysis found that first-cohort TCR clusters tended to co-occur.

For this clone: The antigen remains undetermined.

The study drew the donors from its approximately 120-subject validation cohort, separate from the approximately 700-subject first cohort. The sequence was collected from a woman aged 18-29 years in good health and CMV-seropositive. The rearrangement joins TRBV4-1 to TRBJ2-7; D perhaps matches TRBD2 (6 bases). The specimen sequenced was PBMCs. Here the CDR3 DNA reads TGCGCCAGCAGCCAAGGGTGGAGGGATGTGAACGAGCAGTACTTC. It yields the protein CASSQGWRDVNEQYF.